This passage covers 3 T cell receptor beta chains from one sample sequenced in a study of blood T cell repertoires in COVID-19 (dated by TCRdb to the early 2020s). The library was generated by the immunoSEQ multiplex PCR assay. TCRdb took over this immuneACCESS table, retaining in-frame rearrangements with V and J assigned. Such tables are incomplete; in checked studies, under half of the missing clones stem from an unresolved V gene, and the remainder is unexplained. For this sample there are more than 150,000 clones; approximately 80% appear just once. The biggest ten clones account for 14% of the sample. The sequenced material came from PBMCs or T cells enriched from blood (not recorded which). The receptors come from a man aged 60-69 years who had been exposed to COVID-19.

V and J are TRBV7-3 and TRBJ2-1; D might be TRBD2 (5 bases). CDR1 SGHTA and CDR2 FQGTGA come from the germline V gene. The CDR3 is 14 amino acids. Trimming took 5 bases from V and 5 from J, leaving 13 bases between them. The DNA for the CDR3 is TGTGCCAGCAGCGGCGGGCAGGCCAACAATGAGCAGTTCTTC. This sequence encodes CASSGGQANNEQFF.

Only one count was recorded for this clone. V gene TRBV4-3 combines with J gene TRBJ2-1; tentative D call: TRBD1 (5 bases). The CDR3 runs to 14 residues. CDR1 is LGHNA, CDR2 YSLEER, per germline. V dropped 1 base and J dropped 7 bases, with 11 bases sitting between them. CDR3 sequence: CASSQGNQGNEQFF. The CDR3 DNA reads as TGCGCCAGCAGCCAAGGAAATCAGGGTAATGAGCAGTTCTTC.

The chain couples TRBV6-2 or TRBV6-3 to TRBJ2-3; D perhaps matches TRBD2 (5 bases). CDR1 and CDR2 from the germline V gene are MNHEY and SVGEGT. CDR3 size: 13 residues. The V gene lost 6 bases and the J gene lost 2 bases, with 9 bases spanning the gap. CDR3 bases: TGTGCCAGCAGCAGAGACTACACAGATACGCAGTATTTT. It translates to CASSRDYTDTQYF.